Presented here are 3 T cell receptor beta chains from one specimen sequenced in a study of OX40 agonist ivuxolimab in advanced cancers. Profiled with immunoSEQ multiplex PCR; TCRdb holds only in-frame clones, not every one. The sample lists about 79,000 clones, more than 90% seen once, with 7.1% in the top ten. The sample here was CD4+ or CD8+ T cells sorted from blood, taken in a trial of the OX40 agonist ivuxolimab. These receptors originate from an adult with an advanced solid tumor such as melanoma, head and neck, liver or kidney cancer.

The V gene is TRBV10-3, the J gene TRBJ2-7; the D is unclear. The CDR3 consists of 16 residues. Trimming stripped 0 bases from V and 5 bases from J, with 17 bases between. Germline assignment: CDR1 ENHRY and CDR2 SYGVKD. CDR3 nucleotide sequence: TGTGCCATCAGTGAGTCTCGCAAGTGGAGCTCGGACGAGCAGTACTTC. This gives the protein CAISESRKWSSDEQYF.

This clone has more than one count but fewer than ten. This chain joins TRBV19 and TRBJ2-1; 7 bases are a match to TRBD2. This CDR3 spans 14 amino acids. Unmatched junction bases numbered 6, after V lost 4 bases and J lost 6 bases. CDR1 and CDR2 from the germline V gene are LNHDA and SQIVND (reference sequence). The CDR3 nucleotides read TGTGCCAGTAGTACTAGCGGTATCGTCAATGAGCAGTTCTTC. It translates to CASSTSGIVNEQFF. Supplemented by reference TRBV19 and TRBJ2-1, the full variable domain reads DGGITQSPKYLFRKEGQNVTLSCEQNLNHDAMYWYRQDPGQGLRLIYYSQIVNDFQKGDIAEGYSVSREKKESFPLTVTSAQKNPTAFYLCASSTSGIVNEQFFGPGTRLTVL.

The V gene is TRBV6-1, the J gene TRBJ2-1; D may be TRBD1 or TRBD2 (6 bases each). From germline, CDR1 is MNHNS and CDR2 SASEGT. V was shortened by 4 bases and J by 10 bases, with 17 bases between the two germline ends. The CDR3 spans 14 residues. CDR3 residues: CASSGVGGTGEQFF. The DNA for the CDR3 is TGTGCCAGCAGTGGGGTCGGGGGCACAGGGGAGCAGTTCTTC.